This T cell receptor (beta chain) was captured in a study of glioma-infiltrating T cells. Study-level findings and limits: Non-neoplastic patients had below-expected tissue-blood divergence, while all gliomas exceeded expectation. CDR3 overlap between tissue and blood was very small.

Using RNA template, CDR3s of TCR alpha and beta were amplified with iRepertoire arm-PCR. Tissue mRNA or PBMC total RNA, roughly 85-450 ng, went into one-step reverse transcription and amplification. TCRdb called the multiplex PCR reads again in MiXCR, with one record for every CDR3 protein. Altogether about 110,000 distinct CDR3 sequences are present, 25% being singletons, with the ten largest covering just under 35%. Trimming took 1 base from V and 4 from J, leaving 13 bases between them. The germline gives CDR1 LGHNA, CDR2 YNFKEQ. The CDR3 is made up of 15 amino acids. In this sample, this clonotype turned up many times. The antigen is undetermined.

Sequencing input: glioma tissue, nonneoplastic brain tissue, or PBMCs (not recorded which). V is TRBV4-2 and J is TRBJ1-1; weak D call: TRBD1 (5 bases). The clonotype comes from a human donor with low-grade glioma or glioblastoma, undergoing nonglioma brain surgery, or in good health (not recorded which). For the CDR3, the DNA is TGTGCCAGCAGCCAAGGGGACGTCCTCGGCACTGAAGCTTTCTTT. Protein: CASSQGDVLGTEAFF.